The 7 T cell receptor beta chains given below trace back to one sample, sequenced in a study of cytomegalovirus exposure and HLA in healthy donors. A multiplex PCR was run with 60 Vbeta primers and 13 Jbeta primers. The method was immunoSEQ multiplex PCR; TCRdb's version includes in-frame clones alone and lacks a portion of them. Reported are 100,000 to 150,000 clones; the ten largest clones contain less than 2%. The sequencing sample was made of PBMCs. These receptors were collected from a woman in her thirties or forties in good health and CMV-seronegative.

The chain employs TRBV19 and TRBJ1-3, with a possible D match to TRBD1 (5 bases). There are 15 residues in the CDR3. Germline V gene lookup returns CDR1 LNHDA and CDR2 SQIVND (reference sequence). Trimming left V 3 bases short and J 0 bases short, with 9 bases between. In nucleotides, the CDR3 is TGTGCCAGTAGTATCAGGGCCGACTCTGGAAACACCATATATTTT. Its protein product is CASSIRADSGNTIYF.

The V and J genes are TRBV6-1 and TRBJ2-1, with 13 bases matching TRBD2. The CDR3 sequence is 15 residues long. The germline CDR1 and CDR2 sequences are MNHNS and SASEGT. J gave up 7 bases and V 7 bases, and 7 bases lay outside the gene matches. CDR3 sequence reads: CASIPGLAGKNEQFF. DNA for the CDR3: TGTGCCAGCATCCCGGGACTAGCGGGGAAAAATGAGCAGTTCTTC.

This chain connects TRBV10-3 to TRBJ2-3; D might be TRBD2 (7 bases). The CDR3 length is 14 residues. V lost 4 bases to trimming and J lost 7 bases, with 15 bases between them. CDR1 and CDR2 from the germline V gene are ENHRY and SYGVKD. Here the CDR3 reads CAISVGGRSNTQYF. The CDR3 coding sequence is TGTGCCATCAGTGTGGGGGGGCGCTCAAATACGCAGTATTTT.

The genes are TRBV19 and TRBJ1-6; D ambiguous. Germline V lookup: CDR1 LNHDA, CDR2 SQIVND (reference sequence). This CDR3 comprises 13 residues. The germline V and J ends were trimmed by 3 bases and 8 bases, with 8 bases remaining between them. The CDR3 DNA is TGTGCCAGTAGTATTAACCGGGATTCACCCCTCCACTTT. It encodes CASSINRDSPLHF.

V usage is TRBV18 and J usage is TRBJ2-5; D may be TRBD2 (6 bases). Germline lookup yields CDR1 KGHSH and CDR2 LQKENI. CDR3 length: 14 residues. Trimming removed 1 base at V and 1 base at J, with 7 bases between. For the CDR3, the DNA is TGTGCCAGCTCACCACGCGGGACCCAAGAGACCCAGTACTTC. This translates into CASSPRGTQETQYF.

The chain combines TRBV7-3 with TRBJ1-1, with D possibly TRBD1 on 6 matching bases. Germline CDR1 and CDR2: SGHTA and FQGTGA. Trimming removed 5 bases at V and 6 bases at J, with 13 bases between. The CDR3 is 13 amino acids. CDR3: CASSRTGFAEAFF. The CDR3 DNA reads as TGTGCCAGCAGCCGAACAGGGTTCGCTGAAGCTTTCTTT. The whole variable domain, filled in from reference TRBV7-3 and TRBJ1-1, reads GAGVSQTPSNKVTEKGKYVELRCDPISGHTALYWYRQSLGQGPEFLIYFQGTGAADDSGLPNDRFFAVRPEGSVSTLKIQRTERGDSAVYLCASSRTGFAEAFFGQGTRLTVV.

The V gene is TRBV11-1, the J gene TRBJ1-1; 8 nucleotides align to TRBD1. The J segment lost 3 bases and the V segment lost 5 bases, leaving 11 bases of the junction unmatched. There are 16 residues in the CDR3. Germline-derived CDR1 and CDR2 are SGHAT and FQDESV (reference sequence). CDR3 region: CASSRPGTGSDTEAFF. The CDR3, as DNA: TGTGCCAGCAGCCGTCCCGGGACAGGTTCAGACACTGAAGCTTTCTTT.